This T cell receptor beta chain is from a study of shared clonotypes between healthy human individuals. This table comes from immunoSEQ multiplex PCR, and its TCRdb copy is limited to in-frame clones, with some not included. Counted here are about 960,000 clones, 76% occurring once; the ten biggest clones make up over 1.3%. The germline V and J ends were trimmed by 6 bases and 6 bases, with 11 bases remaining between them. The germline V gene has CDR1 SQVTM and CDR2 ANQGSEA. There are 11 residues in the CDR3. The sample was memory CD4+ T cells sorted from blood. Subset defined: CD45RA-negative fraction. The chain joins TRBV29-1 to TRBJ1-1; D possibly corresponds to TRBD1 (6 bases). This receptor was taken from a man aged 18 to 35 in good health. The CDR3 region is CSVSTGSEAFF. The CDR3 DNA is TGCAGCGTCTCTACAGGGTCTGAAGCTTTCTTT.